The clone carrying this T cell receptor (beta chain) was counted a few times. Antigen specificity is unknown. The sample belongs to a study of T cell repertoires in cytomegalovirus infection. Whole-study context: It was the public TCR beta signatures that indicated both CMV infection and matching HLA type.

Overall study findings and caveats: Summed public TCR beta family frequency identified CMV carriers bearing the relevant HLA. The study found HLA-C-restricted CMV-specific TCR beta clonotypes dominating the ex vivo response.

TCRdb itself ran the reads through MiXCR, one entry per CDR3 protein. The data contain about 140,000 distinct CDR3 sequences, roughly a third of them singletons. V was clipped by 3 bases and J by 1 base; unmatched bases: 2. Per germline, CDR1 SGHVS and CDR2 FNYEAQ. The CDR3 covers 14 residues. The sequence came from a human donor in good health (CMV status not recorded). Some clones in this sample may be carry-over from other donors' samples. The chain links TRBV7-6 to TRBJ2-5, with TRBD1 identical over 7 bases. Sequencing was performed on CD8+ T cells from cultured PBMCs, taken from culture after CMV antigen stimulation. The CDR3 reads CASSLGQIQETQYF. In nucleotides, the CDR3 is TGTGCCAGCAGCTTGGGACAGATCCAAGAGACCCAGTACTTC.